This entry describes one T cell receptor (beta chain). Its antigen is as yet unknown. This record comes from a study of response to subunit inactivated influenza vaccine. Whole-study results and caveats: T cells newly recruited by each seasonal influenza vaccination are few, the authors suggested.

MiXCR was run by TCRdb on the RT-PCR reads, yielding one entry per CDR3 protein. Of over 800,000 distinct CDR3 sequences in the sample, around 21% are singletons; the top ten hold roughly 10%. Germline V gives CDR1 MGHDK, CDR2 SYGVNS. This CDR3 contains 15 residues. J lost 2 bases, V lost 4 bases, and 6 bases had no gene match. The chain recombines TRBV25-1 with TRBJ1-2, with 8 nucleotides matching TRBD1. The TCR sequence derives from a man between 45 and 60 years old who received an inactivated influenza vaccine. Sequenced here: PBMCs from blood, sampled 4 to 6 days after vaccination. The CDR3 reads CASSGTGSKNYGYTF. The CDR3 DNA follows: TGTGCCAGCAGTGGGACAGGGTCTAAGAACTATGGCTACACCTTC.